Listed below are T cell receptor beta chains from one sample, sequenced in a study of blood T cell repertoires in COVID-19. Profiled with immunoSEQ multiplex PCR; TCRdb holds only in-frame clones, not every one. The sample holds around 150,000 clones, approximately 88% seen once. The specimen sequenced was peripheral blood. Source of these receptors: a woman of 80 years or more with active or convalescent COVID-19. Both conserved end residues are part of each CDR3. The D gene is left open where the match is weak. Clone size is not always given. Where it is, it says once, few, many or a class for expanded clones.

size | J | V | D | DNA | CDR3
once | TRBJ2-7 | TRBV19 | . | TGTGCCAGTAGTGCCCAGACAGGCGGCGGGGGCGAGCAGTACTTC | CASSAQTGGGGEQYF
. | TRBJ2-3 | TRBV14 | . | TGTGCCAGCAGCCAAGAGACTCGCTACACAGATACGCAGTATTTT | CASSQETRYTDTQYF
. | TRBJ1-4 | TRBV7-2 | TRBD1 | TGTGCCAGCAGCAGACAGGGCCTTAATGAAAAACTGTTTTTT | CASSRQGLNEKLFF
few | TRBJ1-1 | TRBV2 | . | TGTGCCAGCAGTGACCCGGTTGAAGCGAACACTGAAGCTTTCTTT | CASSDPVEANTEAFF
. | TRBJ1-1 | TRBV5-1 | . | TGCGCCAGCAGCCTGCGGGTGACAGGCACTGAAGCTTTCTTT | CASSLRVTGTEAFF
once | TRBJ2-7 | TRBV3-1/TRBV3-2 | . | TGTGCCAGCAGCCAAGATTTTCTGGGCCCCTACGAGCAGTACTTC | CASSQDFLGPYEQYF
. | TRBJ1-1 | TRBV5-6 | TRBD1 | TGTGCCAGCAGCTCCACAGGGGGCACTGAAGCTTTCTTT | CASSSTGGTEAFF
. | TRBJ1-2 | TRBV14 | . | TGTGCCAGCAGCCAAGACACAGGGCCCTATGGCTATACCTTC | CASSQDTGPYGYTF
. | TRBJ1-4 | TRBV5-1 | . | TGCGCCAGCAGCGCCTCAGGGGCAACTAATGAAAAACTGTTTTTT | CASSASGATNEKLFF
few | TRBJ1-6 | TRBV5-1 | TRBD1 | TGCGCCAGCAGCCAGGGGGCCTTAAGCTCCTATAATTCACCCCTCCACTTT | CASSQGALSSYNSPLHF
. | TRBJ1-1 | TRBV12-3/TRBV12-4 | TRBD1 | TGTGCCAGCAGTTCCAACAGGGGAACTGAAGCTTTCTTT | CASSSNRGTEAFF
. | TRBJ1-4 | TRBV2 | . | TGTGCCAGCAGACCATCAGGGCCGAATGAAAAACTGTTTTTT | CASRPSGPNEKLFF
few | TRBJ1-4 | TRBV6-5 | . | TGTGCCAGCAGGAGGGAAGGGTCAGGCAATGAAAAACTGTTTTTT | CASRREGSGNEKLFF
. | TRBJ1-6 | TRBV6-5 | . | TGTGCCAGCAGTTACTCGGAGTCGTCGAGCTCTCCACCCCTCCACTTT | CASSYSESSSSPPLHF
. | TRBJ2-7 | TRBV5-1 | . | TGCGCCAGCAGCTTGCAGGGACTCGGGGACGAGCAGTACTTC | CASSLQGLGDEQYF
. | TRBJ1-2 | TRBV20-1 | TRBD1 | TGCAGTGCCCCGGGACAGGTGGGCTACACCTTC | CSAPGQVGYTF
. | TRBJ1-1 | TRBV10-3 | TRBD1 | TGTGCCATCAGGGGACAGGGAGGGAACACTGAAGCTTTCTTT | CAIRGQGGNTEAFF
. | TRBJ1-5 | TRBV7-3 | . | TGTGCCAGCAGCCCAGGGGGCAATCAGCCCCAGCATTTT | CASSPGGNQPQHF
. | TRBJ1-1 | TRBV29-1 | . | TGCAGCGTTGAGGCGGAGATGAACACTGAAGCTTTCTTT | CSVEAEMNTEAFF
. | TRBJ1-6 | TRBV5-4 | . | TGTGCCAGCAGCCAGAAACCCCTTGGCTCCTATAATTCACCCCTCCACTTT | CASSQKPLGSYNSPLHF
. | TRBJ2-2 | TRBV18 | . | TGTGCCAGCTCACCGGCGGTGTACACCGGGAGCGGGGAGCTGTTTTTT | CASSPAVYTGSGELFF
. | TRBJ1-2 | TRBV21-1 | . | TGTGCCCCGAAAAGAGGGAAACTTGGAGGCGTACAGGGAAACTATGGCTACACCTTC | CAPKRGKLGGVQGNYGYTF
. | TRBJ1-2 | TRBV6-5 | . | TGTGCCAGCAGTTGGGCAGATCCCTTCGGAGGCTACACCTTC | CASSWADPFGGYTF
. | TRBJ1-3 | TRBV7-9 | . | TGTGCCAGCAGCCCTACCTCCTCTGGAAACACCATATATTTT | CASSPTSSGNTIYF
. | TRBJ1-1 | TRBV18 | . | TGTGCCAGCTCACCAACGGGGAACACTGAAGCTTTCTTT | CASSPTGNTEAFF
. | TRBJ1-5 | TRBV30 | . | TGTGCCTGGAGTGTACTTGGCGGTTATAGCAATCAGCCCCAGCATTTT | CAWSVLGGYSNQPQHF
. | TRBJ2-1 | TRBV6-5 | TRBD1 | TGTGCCAGCAGTTACTCTGGACAGGGGCCCGGGAATGAGCAGTTCTTC | CASSYSGQGPGNEQFF
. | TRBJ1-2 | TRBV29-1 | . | TGCACCATCTGGACAGTCTATGGCTACACCTTC | CTIWTVYGYTF
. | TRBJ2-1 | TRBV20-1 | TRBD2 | TGCAGTGCTAGTTTTCGCAGCGGGGGTAGCGATGAGCAGTTCTTC | CSASFRSGGSDEQFF